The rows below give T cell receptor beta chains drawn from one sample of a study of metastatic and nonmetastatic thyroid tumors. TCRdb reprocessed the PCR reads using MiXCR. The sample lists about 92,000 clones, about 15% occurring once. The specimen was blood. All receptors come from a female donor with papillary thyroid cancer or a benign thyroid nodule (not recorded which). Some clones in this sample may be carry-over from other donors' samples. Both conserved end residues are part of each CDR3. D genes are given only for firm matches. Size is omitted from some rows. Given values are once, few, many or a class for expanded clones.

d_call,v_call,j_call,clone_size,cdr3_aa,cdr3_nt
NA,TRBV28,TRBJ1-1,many,CASSPILGTYTEAFF,TGTGCCAGCAGTCCTATCCTGGGCACCTACACTGAAGCTTTCTTT
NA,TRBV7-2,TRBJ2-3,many,CASSPTTSTDTQYF,TGTGCCAGCAGCCCTACAACTAGCACAGATACGCAGTATTTT
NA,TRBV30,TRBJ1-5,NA,CARSSGQNINQPQHF,TGTGCCCGGAGTTCGGGGCAGAATATCAATCAGCCCCAGCATTTT
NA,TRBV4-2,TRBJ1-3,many,CASSLGSPAGLSGNTIYF,TGTGCCAGCAGCCTCGGATCCCCGGCAGGCCTCTCTGGAAACACCATATATTTT
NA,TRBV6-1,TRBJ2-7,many,CAIDKTGSGEQYF,TGTGCCATCGATAAGACAGGTTCCGGCGAGCAGTACTTC
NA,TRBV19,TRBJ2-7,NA,CASEDMTSYEQYF,TGTGCCAGTGAAGACATGACCTCCTACGAGCAGTACTTC
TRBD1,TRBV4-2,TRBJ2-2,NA,CASSQGTGLHTGELFF,TGTGCCAGCAGCCAAGGGACAGGGTTGCACACCGGGGAGCTGTTTTTT
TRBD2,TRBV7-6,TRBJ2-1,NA,CASSLAEAGGEQFF,TGTGCCAGCAGCTTAGCAGAAGCGGGAGGTGAGCAGTTCTTC
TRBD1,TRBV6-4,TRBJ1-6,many,CASSDGTGVSPLHF,TGTGCCAGCAGCGACGGGACAGGGGTTTCACCCCTCCACTTT
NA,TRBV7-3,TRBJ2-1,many,CASSLTRDSKRRFF,TGTGCCAGCAGCTTAACTAGGGACTCTAAAAGGCGGTTCTTC
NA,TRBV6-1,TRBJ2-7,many,CASSRPLDEQYF,TGTGCCAGCAGCCGACCCCTCGACGAGCAGTACTTC
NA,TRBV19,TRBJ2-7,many,CASSIAGQFPWDEQYF,TGTGCCAGTAGTATAGCAGGACAATTTCCTTGGGATGAGCAGTACTTC
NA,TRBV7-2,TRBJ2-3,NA,CASSHKTSTDTQYF,TGTGCCAGCAGCCATAAAACTAGCACAGATACGCAGTATTTT
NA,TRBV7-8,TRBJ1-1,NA,CASSPLWGAYTEAFF,TGTGCCAGCAGCCCGCTGTGGGGGGCATACACTGAAGCTTTCTTT
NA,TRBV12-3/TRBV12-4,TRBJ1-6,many,CASSSTVALHF,TGTGCCAGCAGTTCGACGGTTGCCCTCCACTTT
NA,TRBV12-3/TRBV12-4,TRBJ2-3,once,CASSRPGSTDTQYF,TGCGCCAGCAGCCGTCCAGGGAGCACAGATACGCAGTATTTT
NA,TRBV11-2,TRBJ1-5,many,CASSYGPASNQPQHF,TGTGCCAGCAGCTACGGGCCTGCGAGCAATCAGCCCCAGCATTTT
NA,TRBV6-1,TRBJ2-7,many,CATVGAAYYEQYF,TGTGCCACCGTCGGCGCGGCGTACTACGAGCAGTACTTC
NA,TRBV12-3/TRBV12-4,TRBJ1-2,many,CASSFTSEGTSGYTF,TGTGCCAGCAGTTTTACCTCGGAAGGCACCTCGGGCTACACCTTC
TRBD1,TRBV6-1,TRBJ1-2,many,CASILRTGEYYGYTF,TGTGCCAGCATCCTACGGACAGGGGAATACTATGGCTACACCTTC
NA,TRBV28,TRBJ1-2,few,CASGFGSIYTF,TGTGCCAGCGGTTTCGGCAGTATCTACACCTTC
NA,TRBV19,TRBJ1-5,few,CASGIDLGVGQPQHF,TGTGCCAGTGGTATAGATCTGGGGGTCGGGCAGCCCCAGCATTTT
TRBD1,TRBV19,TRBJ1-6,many,CASSMFTGTGGNSPLHF,TGTGCCAGTAGTATGTTTACCGGGACAGGGGGGAATTCACCCCTCCACTTT
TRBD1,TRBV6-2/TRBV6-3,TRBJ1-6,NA,CASSAFYRGRSPLHF,TGTGCCAGCAGTGCCTTTTACAGGGGGAGATCACCCCTCCACTTT
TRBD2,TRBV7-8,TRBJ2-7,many,CASSLSGGRDEQYF,TGTGCCAGCAGCTTGAGCGGGGGCCGCGACGAGCAGTACTTC
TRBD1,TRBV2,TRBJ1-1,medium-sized,CARDPPGQGKVFF,TGTGCCAGGGATCCTCCGGGACAGGGGAAGGTTTTCTTT
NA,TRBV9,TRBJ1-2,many,CASSSQLDGYTF,TGTGCCAGCAGCTCCCAGCTCGATGGCTACACCTTC
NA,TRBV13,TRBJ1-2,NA,CASSPDRHQGYGYTF,TGTGCCAGCAGCCCTGACAGGCACCAGGGTTATGGCTACACCTTC
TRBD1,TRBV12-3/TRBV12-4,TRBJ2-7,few,CASSLDRGYSYEQYF,TGTGCCAGCAGTTTAGACAGGGGGTATTCTTACGAGCAATACTTC
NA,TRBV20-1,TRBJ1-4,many,CSARGPSEKLFF,TGCAGTGCTAGAGGACCCTCCGAAAAACTGTTTTTT
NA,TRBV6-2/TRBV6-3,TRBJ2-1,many,CASRLNNEQFF,TGTGCCAGCAGACTGAACAATGAGCAGTTCTTC
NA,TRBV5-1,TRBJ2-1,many,CASSFFGGNEQFF,TGCGCCAGCAGCTTCTTCGGGGGCAATGAGCAGTTCTTC
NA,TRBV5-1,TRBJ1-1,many,CASSLGGGGTEAFF,TGCGCCAGCAGCTTAGGGGGAGGGGGCACTGAAGCTTTCTTT
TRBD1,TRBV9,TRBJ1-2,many,CASSPGTGNYGYTF,TGTGCCAGCAGCCCCGGGACAGGGAACTATGGCTACACCTTC
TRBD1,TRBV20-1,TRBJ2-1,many,CSGRGQGEINEQFF,TGCAGTGGTAGGGGGCAGGGGGAGATCAATGAGCAGTTCTTC
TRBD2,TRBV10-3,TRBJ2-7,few,CAASPAGFYEQYF,TGTGCCGCCTCCCCAGCGGGGTTTTACGAGCAGTACTTC
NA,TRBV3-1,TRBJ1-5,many,CASSQGAGKGNQPQHF,TGTGCCAGCAGCCAAGGCGCAGGGAAGGGCAATCAGCCCCAGCATTTT
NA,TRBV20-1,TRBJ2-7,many,CSASDFDKRGSYEQYF,TGCAGTGCTAGCGATTTTGACAAACGGGGGTCCTACGAGCAGTACTTC
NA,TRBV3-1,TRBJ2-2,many,CASSQPSTRETGELFF,TGTGCCAGCAGCCAACCTTCGACTAGAGAAACCGGGGAGCTGTTTTTT
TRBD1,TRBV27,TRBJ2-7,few,CASSQTGTVYEQYF,TGTGCCAGCAGCCAAACCGGGACAGTCTACGAGCAGTACTTC
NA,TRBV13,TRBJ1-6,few,CASNYRGAGPLHF,TGTGCCAGCAACTATAGAGGGGCCGGACCCCTCCACTTT
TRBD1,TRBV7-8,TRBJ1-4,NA,CASSPRTGGEEKLFF,TGTGCCAGCAGCCCCCGGACAGGTGGTGAGGAAAAACTGTTTTTT
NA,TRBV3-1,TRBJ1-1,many,CASSQQYVNTEAFF,TGTGCCAGCAGCCAACAATACGTGAACACTGAAGCTTTCTTT
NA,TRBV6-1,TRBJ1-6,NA,CASSGKGVSSYNSPLHF,TGTGCCAGCAGTGGAAAGGGGGTCAGCTCCTACAATTCACCCCTCCACTTT
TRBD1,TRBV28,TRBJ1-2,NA,CASSLRTGGAHGYTF,TGTGCCAGCAGTTTACGGACAGGGGGCGCACATGGCTACACCTTC
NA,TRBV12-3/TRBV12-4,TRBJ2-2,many,CASRPDTGELFF,TGTGCCAGCAGGCCGGACACCGGGGAGCTGTTTTTT
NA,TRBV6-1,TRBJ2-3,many,CASRGTTDTQYF,TGTGCCAGCAGGGGTACCACAGATACGCAGTATTTT
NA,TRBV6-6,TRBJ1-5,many,CASSYASGGPNQPQHF,TGTGCCAGCAGTTACGCGTCCGGGGGCCCAAATCAGCCCCAGCATTTT
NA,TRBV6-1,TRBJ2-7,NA,CAISEAKTVLSYEQYF,TGTGCCATCAGTGAAGCCAAGACAGTGCTCTCCTACGAGCAGTACTTC
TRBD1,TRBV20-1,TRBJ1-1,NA,CSARRQGLDTEAFF,TGCAGTGCTAGGAGACAGGGATTGGACACTGAAGCTTTCTTT
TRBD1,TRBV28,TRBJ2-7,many,CASTEGQSYEQYF,TGTGCCAGCACCGAGGGACAGTCCTACGAGCAGTACTTC
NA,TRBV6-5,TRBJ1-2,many,CASSYSGATNYGYTF,TGTGCCAGCAGTTACTCAGGAGCAACTAACTATGGCTACACCTTC
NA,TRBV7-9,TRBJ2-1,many,CASSLGTLYNEQFF,TGTGCCAGCAGCTTGGGGACCCTGTACAATGAGCAGTTCTTC
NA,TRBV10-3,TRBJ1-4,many,CAISESSRDPATNEKLFF,TGTGCCATCAGTGAGTCTTCGCGGGACCCTGCAACTAATGAAAAACTGTTTTTT
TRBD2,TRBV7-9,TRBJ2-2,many,CASSTPGGTGELFF,TGTGCCAGCAGCACCCCGGGGGGGACCGGGGAGCTGTTTTTT
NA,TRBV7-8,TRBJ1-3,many,CASSLGQPGTGNTIYF,TGTGCCAGCAGCTTAGGGCAGCCGGGGACGGGAAACACCATATATTTT
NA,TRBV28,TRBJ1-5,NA,CASSLLGAQPQHF,TGTGCCAGCAGTTTATTGGGGGCTCAGCCCCAGCATTTT
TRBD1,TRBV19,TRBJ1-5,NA,CAIRTGDQPQHF,TGTGCCATTCGGACAGGGGACCAGCCCCAGCATTTT